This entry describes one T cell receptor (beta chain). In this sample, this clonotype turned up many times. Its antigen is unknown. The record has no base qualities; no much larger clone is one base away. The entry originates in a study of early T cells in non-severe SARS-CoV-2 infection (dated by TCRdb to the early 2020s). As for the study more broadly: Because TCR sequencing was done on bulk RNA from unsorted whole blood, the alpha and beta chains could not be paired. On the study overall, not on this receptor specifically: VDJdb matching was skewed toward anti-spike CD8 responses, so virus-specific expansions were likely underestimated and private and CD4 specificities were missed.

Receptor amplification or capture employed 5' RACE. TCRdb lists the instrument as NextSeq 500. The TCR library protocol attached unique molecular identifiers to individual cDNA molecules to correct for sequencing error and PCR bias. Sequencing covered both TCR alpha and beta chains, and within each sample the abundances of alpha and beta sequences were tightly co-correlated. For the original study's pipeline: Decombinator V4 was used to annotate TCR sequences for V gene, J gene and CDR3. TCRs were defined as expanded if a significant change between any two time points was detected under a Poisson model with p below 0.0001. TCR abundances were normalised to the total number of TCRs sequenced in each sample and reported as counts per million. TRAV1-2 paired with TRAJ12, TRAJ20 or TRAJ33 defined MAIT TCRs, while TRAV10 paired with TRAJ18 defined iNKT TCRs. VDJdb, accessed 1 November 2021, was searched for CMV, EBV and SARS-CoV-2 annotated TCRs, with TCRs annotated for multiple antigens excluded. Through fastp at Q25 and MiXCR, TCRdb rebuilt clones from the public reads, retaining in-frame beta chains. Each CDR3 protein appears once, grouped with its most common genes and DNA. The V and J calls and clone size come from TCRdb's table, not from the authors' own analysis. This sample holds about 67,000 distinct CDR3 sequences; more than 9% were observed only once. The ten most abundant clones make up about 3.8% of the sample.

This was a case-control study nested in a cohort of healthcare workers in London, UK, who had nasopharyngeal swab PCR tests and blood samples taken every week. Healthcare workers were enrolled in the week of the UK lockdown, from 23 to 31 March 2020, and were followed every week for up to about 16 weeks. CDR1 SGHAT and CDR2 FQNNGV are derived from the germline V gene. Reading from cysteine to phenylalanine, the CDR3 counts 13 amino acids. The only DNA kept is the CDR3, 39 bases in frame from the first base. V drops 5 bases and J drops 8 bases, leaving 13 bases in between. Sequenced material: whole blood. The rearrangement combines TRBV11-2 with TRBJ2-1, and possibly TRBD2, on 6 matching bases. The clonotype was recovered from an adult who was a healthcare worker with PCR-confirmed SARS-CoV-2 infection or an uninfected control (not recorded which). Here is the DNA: TGTGCCAGCAGCGCCACTAGCAGTGATGAGCAGTTCTTC. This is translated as CASSATSSDEQFF.